This T cell receptor (beta chain) was identified during a study of blood T cell repertoires in COVID-19. Measured with immunoSEQ multiplex PCR; TCRdb has only the in-frame clones, and not every one. The table includes around 120,000 clones, about 90% detected once. With 10 bases clipped from V and 2 bases from J, the junction kept 6 bases outside the gene matches. The CDR3 runs 13 residues. Germline-derived CDR1 and CDR2 are LNHDA and SQIVND (reference sequence). The receptor was isolated from a woman aged 55 to 70 with COVID-19, enrolled during active disease. The V call is TRBV19, the J call TRBJ1-1; 8 bases fit TRBD1. Sequencing input: peripheral blood. The CDR3 DNA reads TGTGCCATCTCGACAGGGGCAAACACTGAAGCTTTCTTT. This translates into CAISTGANTEAFF.